Below, 3 T cell receptor beta chains from the same sample are listed, as sequenced in a study of technical replicates of blood from a few donors (dated by TCRdb to 2016 to 2017). The library was made by the immunoSEQ multiplex PCR assay. Held by TCRdb, this immuneACCESS table contains in-frame sequences only and omits some clones. Under half of the omission traces to an unresolved V gene where checked; the cause of the rest is unknown. This sample is represented by about 82,000 clones; around 93% of them were singletons. The ten largest clones capture roughly 0.26% of the sample. Sequencing input: T cells isolated from PBMCs. The origin of the receptors is a human donor in good health.

This clone was seen a single time. The chain joins TRBV9 to TRBJ2-7; 7 positions agree with TRBD2. The CDR3 covers 15 residues. V gave up 2 bases and J gave up 3 bases; unmatched junction bases: 8. Germline CDR1 reads SGDLS; CDR2 reads YYNGEE. The CDR3 is CASSVGGGLIYEQYF. The CDR3 nucleotides read TGTGCCAGCAGCGTGGGGGGAGGGCTAATCTACGAGCAGTACTTC.

V usage is TRBV6-1 and J usage is TRBJ2-2, with D hard to call. V was shortened by 2 bases and J by 13 bases, with 17 bases between the two germline ends. Germline V CDR1 and CDR2: MNHNS, SASEGT. The CDR3 runs 14 residues. The CDR3 here is CASSEKTDSLLLFF. The CDR3 region has the DNA TGTGCCAGCAGTGAAAAAACAGATTCGTTGCTGCTGTTTTTT.

This clone appeared once. The V and J genes are TRBV11-2 and TRBJ2-2, with a tentative D call TRBD1 (5 bases). The CDR3 sequence is 18 residues long. CDR1 and CDR2 from the germline V gene are SGHAT and FQNNGV. Trimming removed 5 bases at V and 0 bases at J, with 19 bases between. DNA for the CDR3: TGTGCCAGCAGCCCCTGGACACTTCGGATTGCGAACACCGGGGAGCTGTTTTTT. This codes for CASSPWTLRIANTGELFF.